The clone carrying this T cell receptor (beta chain) has more than one count but fewer than ten. Its antigen remains unknown. This sample was included in a study of T cell repertoires in cytomegalovirus infection. Study as a whole: A matching HLA type, together with CMV infection, was signaled by public TCR beta signatures.

Study-wide results and caveats: Dominant in the ex vivo response were TCR beta clonotypes restricted by HLA-C and specific for CMV.

Germline CDR1 is SGDLS and CDR2 is YYNGEE. This CDR3 has 15 amino acids. V dropped 3 bases and J dropped 0; count of bases not matched to a gene: 5. From the reads, TCRdb called clonotypes with MiXCR, one entry per CDR3 protein. The table records some 900,000 distinct CDR3 sequences, 30% to 35% of them present only once. The chain joins TRBV9 to TRBJ1-2; 7 bases are shared with TRBD1. This clonotype originated in a human donor in good health (CMV status not recorded). Some clones in this sample may be carry-over from other donors' samples. The material sequenced was cultured CD8+ T cells from PBMCs, taken from culture after CMV antigen stimulation. CDR3 coding DNA: TGTGCCAGCAGCGAAGGACAGGCTACTAACTATGGCTACACCTTC. Protein product: CASSEGQATNYGYTF.